Reported below is one T cell receptor (beta chain). The antigen remains undetermined. The CDR3 covers 14 residues. Trimming at V came to 6 bases and at J to 1 base, leaving 6 bases not matched to a gene. Germline CDR1 SNHLY, CDR2 FYNNEI. This sample was taken from a study of cytomegalovirus exposure and HLA in healthy donors. Study summary: Later, an analysis reported that the 110 or so validation repertoires had used the same platform as the approximately 630 first-cohort repertoires.

The donors were part of the validation cohort of 120 subjects. That cohort was separate from the first cohort, which comprised 700 or so subjects. Here immunoSEQ multiplex PCR was the method, and the copy in TCRdb shows in-frame clones only, minus some. The sample has around 150,000 clones, 70% to 85% seen once. General study points: Rarity held for most TCR sequences, but there were some public TCRs that occurred in many donors. In a later analysis, first-cohort TCR clusters were found to tend to co-occur in the 130 or so validation repertoires.

The chain uses TRBV2 and TRBJ2-7; 7 bases agree with TRBD1. This sequence was found in a young man in good health and CMV-seropositive. Material: PBMCs. CDR3 bases: TGTGCCAGCAGGCCACGACAGGGTTCCTACGAGCAGTACTTC. Amino acid sequence: CASRPRQGSYEQYF.